Listed below are T cell receptor beta chains from one sample, sequenced in a study of OX40 agonist ivuxolimab in advanced cancers. Profiled with immunoSEQ multiplex PCR; TCRdb holds only in-frame clones, not every one. Among roughly 92,000 clones, about 92% were seen once, and the ten largest hold more than 3%. Sequenced material: CD4+ or CD8+ T cells sorted from blood, taken in a trial of the OX40 agonist ivuxolimab. These receptors originate from an adult with an advanced solid tumor such as melanoma, head and neck, liver or kidney cancer. Each CDR3 is given with its conserved first and last residue. The order of the fields is V gene, D gene, J gene, clone size, CDR3 protein, CDR3 DNA. A D gene is named only where the DNA matches it firmly. The size field is filled for only some rows; it gives once, few, many or a size class.

V: TRBV9; D: -; J: TRBJ2-1; size: -; CDR3: CASSATGTLYNEQFF; DNA: TGTGCCAGCAGCGCGACCGGGACACTTTACAATGAGCAGTTCTTC
V: TRBV4-3; D: -; J: TRBJ1-3; size: -; CDR3: CASSQGTTLSGNTIYF; DNA: TGCGCCAGCAGCCAAGGTACTACTCTCTCTGGAAACACCATATATTTT
V: TRBV6-1; D: TRBD1; J: TRBJ2-1; size: -; CDR3: CASSGTDWEQFF; DNA: TGTGCCAGCAGCGGGACAGATTGGGAGCAGTTCTTC
V: TRBV6-4; D: -; J: TRBJ2-5; size: -; CDR3: CASRAGQKRAGASQETQYF; DNA: TGTGCCAGCAGGGCAGGACAAAAGAGGGCAGGGGCCAGCCAAGAGACCCAGTACTTC
V: TRBV9; D: -; J: TRBJ1-6; size: -; CDR3: CASSVGDNSPLHF; DNA: TGTGCCAGCAGCGTAGGTGATAATTCACCCCTCCACTTT
V: TRBV7-9; D: -; J: TRBJ1-2; size: -; CDR3: CASSLGVLYTF; DNA: TGTGCCAGCAGCTTGGGGGTTCTCTACACCTTC
V: TRBV28; D: -; J: TRBJ1-1; size: few; CDR3: CASSLTQGGTEAFF; DNA: TGTGCCAGCAGTTTAACGCAGGGAGGGACTGAAGCTTTCTTT
V: TRBV9; D: -; J: TRBJ2-1; size: -; CDR3: CASSVGQTPEQFF; DNA: TGTGCCAGCAGCGTAGGGCAGACCCCTGAGCAGTTCTTC
V: TRBV4-1; D: -; J: TRBJ1-1; size: -; CDR3: CASSQDEVRLNTEAFF; DNA: TGCGCCAGCAGCCAAGACGAGGTACGGCTGAACACTGAAGCTTTCTTT
V: TRBV5-6; D: -; J: TRBJ1-4; size: -; CDR3: CASSLGTMGWSNEKLFF; DNA: TGTGCCAGCAGCTTGGGAACAATGGGGTGGTCTAATGAAAAACTGTTTTTT
V: TRBV7-2; D: TRBD1; J: TRBJ2-3; size: -; CDR3: CASSYGTGTDTQYF; DNA: TGTGCCAGCAGTTATGGGACAGGCACAGATACGCAGTATTTT
V: TRBV30; D: -; J: TRBJ1-1; size: -; CDR3: CAWETGGVNTEAFF; DNA: TGTGCCTGGGAGACAGGAGGGGTGAACACTGAAGCTTTCTTT
V: TRBV6-5; D: -; J: TRBJ1-2; size: -; CDR3: CASSSLPGLNYGYTF; DNA: TGTGCCAGCAGTTCGCTCCCAGGGCTTAACTATGGCTACACCTTC
V: TRBV19; D: -; J: TRBJ1-5; size: few; CDR3: CASSIGQPQHF; DNA: TGTGCCAGTAGTATAGGACAGCCCCAGCATTTT
V: TRBV12-2; D: -; J: TRBJ2-7; size: -; CDR3: CASRSGHVRAYEQYF; DNA: TGTGCAAGTCGCTCTGGGCATGTCAGGGCCTACGAGCAGTACTTC
V: TRBV12-5; D: -; J: TRBJ2-3; size: -; CDR3: CASGFGPRLDTQYF; DNA: TGTGCTAGTGGTTTTGGACCCCGGCTAGATACGCAGTATTTT
V: TRBV7-2; D: -; J: TRBJ1-5; size: -; CDR3: CASSFGGGWNQPQHF; DNA: TGTGCCAGCAGCTTTGGGGGGGGCTGGAATCAGCCCCAGCATTTT
V: TRBV4-3; D: -; J: TRBJ1-1; size: -; CDR3: CASSQQTNTEAFF; DNA: TGCGCCAGCAGCCAACAGACGAACACTGAAGCTTTCTTT
V: TRBV7-6; D: -; J: TRBJ2-2; size: -; CDR3: CASSLRGELFF; DNA: TGTGCCAGCAGCTTACGCGGGGAGCTGTTTTTT
V: TRBV13; D: -; J: TRBJ2-5; size: -; CDR3: CASSLGRGTQYF; DNA: TGTGCCAGCAGCTTAGGGCGAGGGACCCAGTACTTC
V: TRBV12-5; D: TRBD2; J: TRBJ2-1; size: -; CDR3: CASGAGLEVEQFF; DNA: TGTGCTAGTGGTGCGGGACTAGAGGTTGAGCAGTTCTTC
V: TRBV27; D: -; J: TRBJ1-1; size: once; CDR3: CASSPGLGMNTEAFF; DNA: TGTGCCAGCAGTCCTGGACTGGGAATGAACACTGAAGCTTTCTTT
V: TRBV5-6; D: TRBD1; J: TRBJ1-5; size: -; CDR3: CASSPGQGGPQHF; DNA: TGTGCCAGCAGCCCGGGACAGGGTGGTCCCCAGCATTTT
V: TRBV29-1; D: -; J: TRBJ1-2; size: -; CDR3: CSVPEIGLDGYTF; DNA: TGCAGCGTTCCCGAGATCGGGCTGGATGGCTACACCTTC
V: TRBV19; D: -; J: TRBJ1-1; size: -; CDR3: CASSVTGGSNTEAFF; DNA: TGTGCCAGTAGTGTCACCGGGGGGTCCAACACTGAAGCTTTCTTT
V: TRBV27; D: TRBD2; J: TRBJ2-1; size: -; CDR3: CASSLWASGGAGEQFF; DNA: TGTGCCAGCAGTTTATGGGCTAGCGGGGGGGCGGGTGAGCAGTTCTTC
V: TRBV10-2; D: -; J: TRBJ1-5; size: -; CDR3: CASSELGIRDQPQHF; DNA: TGCGCCAGCAGTGAGTTGGGGATAAGGGATCAGCCCCAGCATTTT
V: TRBV7-6; D: TRBD2; J: TRBJ2-5; size: -; CDR3: CASSLARRLAGGQTQYF; DNA: TGTGCCAGCAGCTTAGCGCGCAGACTAGCGGGGGGTCAGACCCAGTACTTC
V: TRBV13; D: TRBD1; J: TRBJ2-7; size: -; CDR3: CASSTPGTGSHEQYF; DNA: TGTGCCAGCAGCACTCCCGGGACAGGGTCCCACGAGCAGTACTTC
V: TRBV19; D: TRBD1; J: TRBJ2-7; size: -; CDR3: CASSVGTGPSYEQYF; DNA: TGTGCCAGTAGTGTCGGGACAGGTCCCTCCTACGAGCAGTACTTC
V: TRBV6-5; D: -; J: TRBJ2-7; size: -; CDR3: CASTTGLISYEQYF; DNA: TGTGCCAGCACCACTGGATTGATTTCCTACGAGCAGTACTTC
V: TRBV27; D: TRBD2; J: TRBJ2-1; size: -; CDR3: CASSLGASGRNEQFF; DNA: TGTGCCAGCAGTTTGGGGGCTAGCGGGAGAAATGAGCAGTTCTTC
V: TRBV11-2; D: -; J: TRBJ2-3; size: -; CDR3: CASSLVQDSRSTDTQYF; DNA: TGTGCCAGCAGCTTAGTTCAGGACAGCCGTAGCACAGATACGCAGTATTTT
V: TRBV7-6; D: TRBD1; J: TRBJ2-3; size: -; CDR3: CASASPPDRGLFTDTQYF; DNA: TGTGCCAGCGCATCGCCCCCGGACAGGGGGCTGTTTACAGATACGCAGTATTTT
V: TRBV13; D: TRBD2; J: TRBJ2-3; size: -; CDR3: CASSGSGNTDTQYF; DNA: TGTGCCAGCAGCGGTAGCGGGAACACAGATACGCAGTATTTT
V: TRBV5-1; D: TRBD1; J: TRBJ1-6; size: -; CDR3: CASSLGGSPLHF; DNA: TGCGCCAGCAGCCTAGGGGGCTCACCCCTCCACTTT
V: TRBV5-6; D: TRBD1; J: TRBJ1-3; size: few; CDR3: CASSEGTARDTIYF; DNA: TGTGCCAGCAGCGAGGGGACAGCGCGAGACACCATATATTTT
V: TRBV25-1; D: -; J: TRBJ2-1; size: -; CDR3: CASSDGTEQFF; DNA: TGTGCCAGCAGTGATGGGACCGAGCAGTTCTTC
V: TRBV27; D: -; J: TRBJ1-4; size: -; CDR3: CASSLLRVGNEKLFF; DNA: TGTGCCAGCAGTTTACTCAGGGTTGGAAATGAAAAACTGTTTTTT
V: TRBV13; D: -; J: TRBJ1-2; size: -; CDR3: CASSSRPIELSDDGYTF; DNA: TGTGCCAGCAGCTCCCGACCGATAGAACTGTCAGACGATGGCTACACCTTC
V: TRBV5-8; D: -; J: TRBJ1-1; size: -; CDR3: CASSKRQTFREAFF; DNA: TGTGCCAGCAGCAAAAGACAGACCTTTAGGGAAGCTTTCTTT
V: TRBV5-1; D: -; J: TRBJ1-2; size: -; CDR3: CASSAGGSNYGYTF; DNA: TGCGCCAGCAGCGCGGGTGGGTCTAACTATGGCTACACCTTC
V: TRBV7-8; D: -; J: TRBJ2-1; size: -; CDR3: CASSLNHLAGYNEQFF; DNA: TGTGCCAGCAGCTTAAATCATCTAGCAGGTTACAATGAGCAGTTCTTC
V: TRBV13; D: TRBD2; J: TRBJ2-1; size: -; CDR3: CASSLSSGESLSYNEQFF; DNA: TGTGCCAGCAGCTTATCTAGCGGGGAGTCCCTCTCCTACAATGAGCAGTTCTTC
V: TRBV7-9; D: -; J: TRBJ2-2; size: -; CDR3: CASSLVGGENTGELFF; DNA: TGTGCCAGCAGCTTAGTAGGGGGTGAGAACACCGGGGAGCTGTTTTTT
V: TRBV23-1; D: -; J: TRBJ2-7; size: -; CDR3: CASSPLHWQSLYEQYF; DNA: TGCGCCAGCAGTCCTCTACACTGGCAGTCTCTCTACGAGCAGTACTTC
V: TRBV27; D: -; J: TRBJ1-5; size: -; CDR3: CASSPGTRSNQPQHF; DNA: TGTGCCAGCAGTCCCGGGACACGGAGCAATCAGCCCCAGCATTTT